These 21 T cell receptor beta chains came from one sample sequenced in a study of T-cell reconstitution after alpha-beta-depleted transplantation in children. Researchers prepared the TCRbeta library using unique molecular identifiers, the study reports. Using its own MiXCR run on the PCR reads, TCRdb lists one record per CDR3 protein. The repertoire has about 100,000 distinct CDR3 sequences, around 6% of them found once; the top ten carry about 6%. The sequencing here drew on PBMCs, mostly from graft donor cells, taken 60 days after TCRalphabeta/CD19-depleted stem cell transplant. The receptors derive from a female patient aged 2-15 years who had a stem cell transplant for Fanconi anemia, so the T cells may come from the graft donor.

Remarks on this clonotype: Possible read error: a much larger clone is one base away. Because the CDR3 is missing its conserved closing phenylalanine or tryptophan, this is likely a read error. This chain joins TRBV7-9 and TRBJ1-2, with 9 bases lining up with TRBD1. This CDR3 is 15 amino acids long. Germline CDR1 SEHNR, CDR2 FQNEAQ (reference sequence). After removal of 3 bases from V and 6 bases from J, the junction contained 8 bases not matched to a gene. CDR3 protein: CASSFPGQGANGYTC. In DNA, the CDR3 is TGTGCCAGCAGCTTTCCGGGACAGGGTGCCAATGGCTACACCTGC.

This clonotype appeared a few times. This rearrangement joins TRBV7-3 to TRBJ2-1; 8 bases are shared with TRBD1. CDR1 and CDR2 from the germline V gene are SGHTA and FQGTGA. Trimming removed 4 bases from V and 3 bases from J; junction bases left unmatched: 2. The length of the CDR3 is 14 residues. For the CDR3, the DNA is TGTGCCAGCAGCTCGACAGGGGTCTACAATGAGCAGTTCTTC. It encodes CASSSTGVYNEQFF.

This clonotype was counted at least ten times. This chain links TRBV27 with TRBJ2-5, with 8 bases that match TRBD1. J was trimmed by 5 bases and V by 6 bases; bases with no gene match: 11. CDR1 and CDR2 from the germline V gene are MNHEY and SMNVEV (reference sequence). CDR3 length: 15 residues. CDR3 in DNA: TGTGCCAGCAGGAAGGCAGGGGGCTCTATTGAGACCCAGTACTTC. The encoded protein is CASRKAGGSIETQYF.

This clonotype was seen a handful of times. The chain couples TRBV7-6 to TRBJ2-7; 8 bases fit TRBD1. Germline CDR1 and CDR2: SGHVS and FNYEAQ. V lost 5 bases and J lost 2; bases outside the gene matches: 5. The CDR3 extends over 14 amino acids. Here the CDR3 DNA reads TGTGCCAGCAGCGAACAACAGGGGGCCTACGAGCAGTACTTC. Protein sequence: CASSEQQGAYEQYF.

This clonotype was seen ten or more times. The chain couples TRBV14 to TRBJ2-1; 10 nucleotides align to TRBD2. The CDR3 consists of 18 residues. V was clipped by 4 bases and J by 6 bases; unmatched bases: 15. Germline loops: CDR1 SGHDN, CDR2 FVKESK. This CDR3 reads CASSPIAPGTSVLNEQFF. CDR3 in DNA: TGTGCCAGCAGCCCCATCGCCCCCGGGACTAGCGTTCTCAATGAGCAGTTCTTC. The whole variable domain, remainder taken from reference TRBV14 and TRBJ2-1, is EAGVTQFPSHSVIEKGQTVTLRCDPISGHDNLYWYRRVMGKEIKFLLHFVKESKQDESGMPNNRFLAERTGGTYSTLKVQPAELEDSGVYFCASSPIAPGTSVLNEQFFGPGTRLTVL.

This clonotype appeared many times. The chain joins TRBV24-1 to TRBJ2-5; no clear D. The CDR3 contains 12 residues. The germline V gene has CDR1 KGHDR and CDR2 SFDVKD. V gave up 6 bases and J gave up 3 bases, with 7 bases separating them. CDR3 DNA sequence: TGTGCCACCAGTCGGCCCGAAGAGACCCAGTACTTC. This encodes CATSRPEETQYF.

The gene calls are TRBV11-2 and TRBJ1-2, with a possible D match to TRBD1 (6 bases). The CDR3 consists of 16 residues. With 3 bases removed from V and 5 bases from J, the gap between germline ends came to 19 bases. The germline gives CDR1 SGHAT, CDR2 FQNNGV. The CDR3 is CASSLEHRVFVYGYTF. CDR3 bases: TGTGCCAGCAGCTTGGAGCACAGGGTTTTCGTGTATGGCTACACCTTC.

This clonotype is medium-sized (0.01 to 0.1%) within its sample. This chain connects TRBV11-2 to TRBJ2-3, with a weak D call TRBD2 (7 bases). The CDR3 totals 15 residues. V dropped 5 bases and J dropped 3 bases, with 15 bases sitting between them. Looked up from germline, CDR1 is SGHAT and CDR2 is FQNNGV. CDR3 sequence reads: CASSPYGGPTDTQYF. CDR3 nucleotide sequence: TGTGCCAGCAGCCCCTACGGGGGGCCGACAGATACGCAGTATTTT.

This clonotype was recorded many times. The chain couples TRBV20-1 to TRBJ2-1; 8 positions agree with TRBD2. The CDR3 runs to 15 residues. Trimming at V came to 6 bases and at J to 6 bases, leaving 13 bases not matched to a gene. CDR1 is DFQATT and CDR2 is SNEGSKA in the germline V gene (reference sequence). In DNA form, the CDR3 reads TGCAGTGCCACAGAAGCGGGAGAAGCAATCAATGAGCAGTTCTTC. Translation: CSATEAGEAINEQFF.

The chain employs TRBV2 and TRBJ2-7, with 12 bases lining up with TRBD2. There are 16 residues in the CDR3. V gave up 5 bases and J gave up 2 bases; unmatched junction bases: 7. Germline V gives CDR1 SNHLY, CDR2 FYNNEI. The CDR3 spells CASSSPGLAGPYEQYF. The CDR3, as DNA: TGTGCCAGCAGTTCGCCGGGACTAGCGGGCCCCTACGAGCAGTACTTC.

Many counts were recorded for this clonotype. The chain couples TRBV5-1 to TRBJ1-1; D is uncertain. There are 13 residues in the CDR3. V was trimmed by 1 base and J by 1 base, leaving 5 bases between them. CDR1 SGHRS and CDR2 YFSETQ come from the germline V gene. The DNA for the CDR3 is TGCGCCAGCAGCTTGCCTCGGAACACTGAAGCTTTCTTT. It translates to CASSLPRNTEAFF.

This clonotype has at least ten counts. This chain's CDR3 is CASRRRTVHLQDTQYF. The CDR3 DNA sequence: TGTGCCAGCAGGCGACGGACGGTACACCTACAAGATACGCAGTATTTT. The rearrangement uses TRBV28 and TRBJ2-3; no clear D gene. Trimming took off 6 bases at V and 5 bases at J, with 21 bases between the two ends. Per the germline V gene, CDR1 is MDHEN and CDR2 is SYDVKM. The CDR3 is 16 amino acids.

The sample holds many counts of this clonotype. This sequence joins TRBV28 and TRBJ2-7; no definite D call. Germline loops: CDR1 MDHEN, CDR2 SYDVKM. The CDR3 length is 12 residues. Trimming removed 7 bases at V and 0 bases at J, with 7 bases between. CDR3 amino acids: CASTGVSYEQYF. As DNA, the CDR3 is TGTGCCAGCACAGGAGTCTCCTACGAGCAGTACTTC.

This clonotype was found a few times. The chain has TRBV21-1 and TRBJ1-3. TRBV21-1 is given as a pseudogene. CDR3 length: 18 residues. The CDR3 DNA is TGTGCCAGCAGCAATGAGCTCCTTAAATCGCGTATTGGAAACACCATATATTTT. Translation: CASSNELLKSRIGNTIYF.

The chain combines TRBV7-9 with TRBJ1-4; tentative D call: TRBD1 (6 bases). This CDR3 has 13 residues. CDR1 SEHNR and CDR2 FQNEAQ come from the germline V gene (reference sequence). Trimming removed 4 bases from V and 8 bases from J, with 11 bases in between. The CDR3 is CASSWGAEEKLFF. The CDR3 DNA reads TGTGCCAGCAGCTGGGGGGCGGAAGAAAAACTGTTTTTT.

This clonotype was seen more than once but under ten times. The chain has TRBV7-2 and TRBJ2-5; 7 bases are a match to TRBD1. Trimming took 3 bases from V and 5 from J; bases not matched to a gene: 9. The CDR3 sequence is 15 residues long. Germline V gene sequence: CDR1 SGHTA, CDR2 FQGNSA. The DNA for the CDR3 is TGTGCCAGCAGCTTCTTCCAGGGGGTAGGGGAGACCCAGTACTTC. It encodes CASSFFQGVGETQYF.

This clonotype was observed many times. This chain connects TRBV18 to TRBJ1-5; 8 bases match TRBD1. Trimming cost V 2 bases and J 6 bases; bases outside gene matches: 6. This CDR3 comprises 15 residues. The germline V gene encodes CDR1 KGHSH and CDR2 LQKENI. CDR3 protein: CASSPGQGRSQPQHF. In DNA, the CDR3 is TGTGCCAGCTCACCAGGACAGGGAAGGAGTCAGCCCCAGCATTTT. Together with reference TRBV18 and TRBJ1-5, the CDR3 gives the full variable domain: NAGVMQNPRHLVRRRGQEARLRCSPMKGHSHVYWYRQLPEEGLKFMVYLQKENIIDESGMPKERFSAEFPKEGPSILRIQQVVRGDSAAYFCASSPGQGRSQPQHFGDGTRLSIL.

The rearrangement uses TRBV13 and TRBJ2-7, with D perhaps TRBD2 (7 bases). The CDR3 loop spans 15 amino acids. V lost 5 bases and J 0 bases, leaving 14 bases between the germline ends. Per the germline V gene, CDR1 is PRHDT and CDR2 is FYEKMQ (reference sequence). The CDR3 protein is CASSHRGAASYEQYF. The DNA of the CDR3 is TGTGCCAGCAGCCACCGGGGGGCCGCCTCCTACGAGCAGTACTTC.

V and J are TRBV6-6 and TRBJ2-5, with unresolved D. The V end lost 8 bases, the J end lost 5 bases, and 12 bases lay between the germline ends. Germline V gene data show CDR1 as MNHNY and CDR2 as SVGAGI (reference sequence). The CDR3 has 12 amino acids. In DNA form, the CDR3 reads TGTGCCAGCTCCCCCAGCTGGGAGACCCAGTACTTC. It specifies CASSPSWETQYF.

This clonotype has a count of ten or more. The chain is built from TRBV29-1 and TRBJ2-5; 8 bases line up with TRBD1. V was pared by 6 bases and J by 5 bases, with 8 bases of the junction left unmatched. The CDR3 is made up of 13 amino acids. Germline CDR1 SQVTM, CDR2 ANQGSEA. CDR3 residues: CSVTRTGRETQYF. In nucleotides, the CDR3 is TGCAGCGTGACGAGGACAGGGAGGGAGACCCAGTACTTC.

As to this clonotype: It may be a read error: a sequence one base away is much more abundant. The rearrangement links TRBV12-3 or TRBV12-4 to TRBJ2-4; TRBD2 aligns across 12 bases. This CDR3 comprises 18 residues. CDR3: CASSFQLAGGSAKNIEYF. The CDR3 nucleotides are TGTGCCAGCAGTTTCCAACTAGCGGGGGGCTCAGCCAAAAACATTGAGTACTTC.